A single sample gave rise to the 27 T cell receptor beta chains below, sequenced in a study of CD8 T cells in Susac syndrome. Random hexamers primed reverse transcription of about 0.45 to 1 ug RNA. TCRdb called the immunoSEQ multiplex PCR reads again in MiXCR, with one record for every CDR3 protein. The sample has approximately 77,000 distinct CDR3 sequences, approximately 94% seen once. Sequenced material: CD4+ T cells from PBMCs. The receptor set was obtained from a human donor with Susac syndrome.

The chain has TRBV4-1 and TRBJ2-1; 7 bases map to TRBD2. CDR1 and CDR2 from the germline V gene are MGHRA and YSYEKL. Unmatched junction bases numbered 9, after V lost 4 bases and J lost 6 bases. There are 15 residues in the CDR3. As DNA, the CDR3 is TGCGCCAGCAGCCTTTTGGGGCTAGCGGCCAATGAGCAGTTCTTC. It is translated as CASSLLGLAANEQFF.

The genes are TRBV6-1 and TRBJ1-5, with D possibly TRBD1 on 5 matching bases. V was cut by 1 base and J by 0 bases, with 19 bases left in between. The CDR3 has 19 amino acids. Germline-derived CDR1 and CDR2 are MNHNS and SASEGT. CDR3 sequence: CASSEGAGLRGYSNQPQHF. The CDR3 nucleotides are TGTGCCAGCAGTGAAGGTGCAGGGTTGCGAGGATATAGCAATCAGCCCCAGCATTTT.

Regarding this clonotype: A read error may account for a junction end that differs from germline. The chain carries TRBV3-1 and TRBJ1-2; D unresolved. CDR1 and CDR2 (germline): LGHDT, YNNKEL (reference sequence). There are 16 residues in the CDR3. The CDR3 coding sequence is TGTGCCAGCAGTCAAGATTGGGCCGGGGAGAACTATGGCTACACCTTC. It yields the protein CASSQDWAGENYGYTF. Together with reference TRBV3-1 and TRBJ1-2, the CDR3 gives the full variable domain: DTAVSQTPKYLVTQMGNDKSIKCEQNLGHDTMYWYKQDSKKFLKIMFSYNNKELIINETVPNRFSPKSPDKAHLNLHINSLELGDSAVYFCASSQDWAGENYGYTFGSGTRLTVV.

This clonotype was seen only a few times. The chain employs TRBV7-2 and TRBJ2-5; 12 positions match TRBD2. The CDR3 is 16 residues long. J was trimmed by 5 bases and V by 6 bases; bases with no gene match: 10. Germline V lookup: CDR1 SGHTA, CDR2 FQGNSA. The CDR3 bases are TGTGCCAGCAGAGAAACTAGCGGGGGGTCGGTTGAGACCCAGTACTTC. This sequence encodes CASRETSGGSVETQYF.

The CDR3, as DNA: TGCAGCGTGGACAGGGGTAGGGAGACCCAGTACTTC. Its protein is CSVDRGRETQYF. This chain connects TRBV29-1 to TRBJ2-5; 9 bases map to TRBD1. Trimming at V came to 6 bases and at J to 5 bases, leaving 4 bases not matched to a gene. This CDR3 is built from 12 residues. Germline loops: CDR1 SQVTM, CDR2 ANQGSEA.

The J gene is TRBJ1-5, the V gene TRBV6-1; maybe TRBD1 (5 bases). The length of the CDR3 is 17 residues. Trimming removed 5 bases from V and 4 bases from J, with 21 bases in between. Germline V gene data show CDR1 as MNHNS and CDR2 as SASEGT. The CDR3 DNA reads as TGTGCCAGCAGTACCCAGGGTGGGTTGGGCTCAAATCAGCCCCAGCATTTT. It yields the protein CASSTQGGLGSNQPQHF.

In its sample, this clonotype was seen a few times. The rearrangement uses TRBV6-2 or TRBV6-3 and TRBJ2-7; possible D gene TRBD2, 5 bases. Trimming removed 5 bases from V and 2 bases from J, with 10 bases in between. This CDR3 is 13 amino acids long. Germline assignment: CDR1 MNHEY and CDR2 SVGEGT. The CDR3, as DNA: TGTGCCAGCAGTCTCCCGGGGACCTACGAGCAGTACTTC. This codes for CASSLPGTYEQYF.

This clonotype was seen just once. The CDR3 is CASSSLAGEQFF. Written as DNA, the CDR3 is TGTGCCAGCAGCTCACTAGCGGGGGAGCAGTTCTTC. This chain uses TRBV7-7 with TRBJ2-1; the match to TRBD2 covers 10 bases. This CDR3 contains 12 residues. V trimming: 4 bases; J trimming: 10 bases; junction bases outside the gene matches: 1. Germline CDR1 is SSHAT and CDR2 is FNYEAQ (reference sequence).

The CDR3 sequence: CSALGDTKNIQYF. The CDR3 DNA sequence: TGCAGTGCTTTAGGGGATACCAAAAACATTCAGTACTTC. V usage is TRBV20-1 and J usage is TRBJ2-4; D is possibly TRBD1 (5 bases). The CDR3 loop spans 13 amino acids. Germline-derived CDR1 and CDR2 are DFQATT and SNEGSKA (reference sequence). Trimming pared 5 bases from V and 2 bases from J, leaving 10 bases between.

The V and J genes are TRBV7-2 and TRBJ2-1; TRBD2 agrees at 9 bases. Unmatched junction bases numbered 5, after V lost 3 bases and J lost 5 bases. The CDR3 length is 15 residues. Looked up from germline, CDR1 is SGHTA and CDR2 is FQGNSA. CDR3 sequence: CASSLGTSRNNEQFF. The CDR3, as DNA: TGTGCCAGCAGCTTGGGGACTAGCCGGAACAATGAGCAGTTCTTC.

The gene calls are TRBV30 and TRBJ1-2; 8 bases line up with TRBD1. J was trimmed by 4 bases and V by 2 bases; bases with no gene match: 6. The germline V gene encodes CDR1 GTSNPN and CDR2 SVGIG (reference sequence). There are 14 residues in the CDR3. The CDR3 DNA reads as TGTGCCTGGAGTAAACCAGGGGGCAGCTATGGCTACACCTTC. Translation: CAWSKPGGSYGYTF.

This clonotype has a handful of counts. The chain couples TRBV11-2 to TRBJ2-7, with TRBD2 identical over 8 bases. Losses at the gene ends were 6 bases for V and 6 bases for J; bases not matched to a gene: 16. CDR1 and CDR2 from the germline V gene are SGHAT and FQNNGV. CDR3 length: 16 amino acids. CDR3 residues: CASRRLVSGRFAEQYF. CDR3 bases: TGTGCCAGCAGGAGGTTGGTAAGCGGGAGATTTGCCGAGCAGTACTTC.

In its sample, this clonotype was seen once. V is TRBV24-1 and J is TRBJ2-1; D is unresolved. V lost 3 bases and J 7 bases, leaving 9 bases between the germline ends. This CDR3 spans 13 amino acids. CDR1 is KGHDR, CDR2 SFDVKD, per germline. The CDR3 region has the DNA TGTGCCACCAGTGATCCCCGGTGGAATGAGCAGTTCTTC. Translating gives CATSDPRWNEQFF.

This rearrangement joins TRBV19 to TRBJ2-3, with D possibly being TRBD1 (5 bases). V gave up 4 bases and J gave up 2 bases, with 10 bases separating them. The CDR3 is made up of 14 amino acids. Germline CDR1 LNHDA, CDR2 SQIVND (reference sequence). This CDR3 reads CASSKGVDTDTQYF. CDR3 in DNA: TGTGCCAGTAGTAAAGGGGTCGACACAGATACGCAGTATTTT.

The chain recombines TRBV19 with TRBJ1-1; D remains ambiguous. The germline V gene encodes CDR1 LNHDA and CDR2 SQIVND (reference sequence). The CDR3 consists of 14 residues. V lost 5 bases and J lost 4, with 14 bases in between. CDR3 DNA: TGTGCCAGTAGTGCGAGTGGGTCGGGCACTGAAGCTTTCTTT. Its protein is CASSASGSGTEAFF.

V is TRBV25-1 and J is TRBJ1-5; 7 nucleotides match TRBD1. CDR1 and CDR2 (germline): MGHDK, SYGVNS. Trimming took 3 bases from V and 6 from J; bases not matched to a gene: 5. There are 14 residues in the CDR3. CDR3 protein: CASSDDRVGQPQHF. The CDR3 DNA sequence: TGTGCCAGCAGTGACGACAGGGTCGGTCAGCCCCAGCATTTT.

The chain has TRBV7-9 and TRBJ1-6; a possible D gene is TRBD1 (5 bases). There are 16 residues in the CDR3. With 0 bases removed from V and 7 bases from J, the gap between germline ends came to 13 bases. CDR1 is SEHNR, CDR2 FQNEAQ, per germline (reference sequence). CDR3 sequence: CASSLARSGGNSPLHF. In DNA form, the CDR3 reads TGTGCCAGCAGCTTAGCCCGGTCCGGGGGGAATTCACCCCTCCACTTT.

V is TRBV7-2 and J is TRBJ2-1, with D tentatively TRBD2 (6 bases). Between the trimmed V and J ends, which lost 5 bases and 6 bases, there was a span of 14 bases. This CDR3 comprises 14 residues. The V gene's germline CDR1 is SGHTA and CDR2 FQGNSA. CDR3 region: CASSPGGAVNEQFF. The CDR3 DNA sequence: TGTGCCAGCAGCCCCGGGGGAGCGGTCAATGAGCAGTTCTTC.

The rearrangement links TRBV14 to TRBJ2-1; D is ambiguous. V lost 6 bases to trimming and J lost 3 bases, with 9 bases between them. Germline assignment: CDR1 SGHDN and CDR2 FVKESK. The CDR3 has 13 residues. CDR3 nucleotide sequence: TGTGCCAGCAGTAGAGACGTCTACAATGAGCAGTTCTTC. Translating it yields CASSRDVYNEQFF.

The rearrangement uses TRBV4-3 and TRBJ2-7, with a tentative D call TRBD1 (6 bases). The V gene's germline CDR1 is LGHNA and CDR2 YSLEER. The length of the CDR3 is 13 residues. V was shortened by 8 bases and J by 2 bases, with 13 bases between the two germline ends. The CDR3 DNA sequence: TGCGCCAGCTCCGGGACACTAACCTACGAGCAGTACTTC. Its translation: CASSGTLTYEQYF.

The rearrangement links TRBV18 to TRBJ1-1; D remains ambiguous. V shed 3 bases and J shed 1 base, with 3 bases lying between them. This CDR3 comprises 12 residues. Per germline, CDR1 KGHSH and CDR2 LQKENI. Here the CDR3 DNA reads TGTGCCAGCTCACCCAAGAACACTGAAGCTTTCTTT. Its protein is CASSPKNTEAFF. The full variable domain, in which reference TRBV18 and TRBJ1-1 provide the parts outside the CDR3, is NAGVMQNPRHLVRRRGQEARLRCSPMKGHSHVYWYRQLPEEGLKFMVYLQKENIIDESGMPKERFSAEFPKEGPSILRIQQVVRGDSAAYFCASSPKNTEAFFGQGTRLTVV.

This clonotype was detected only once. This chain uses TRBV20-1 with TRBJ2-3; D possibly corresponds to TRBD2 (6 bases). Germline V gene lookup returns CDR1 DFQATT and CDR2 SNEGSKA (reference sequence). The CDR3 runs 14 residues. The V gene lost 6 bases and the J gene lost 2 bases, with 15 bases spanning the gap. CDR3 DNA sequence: TGCAGTGCATTAGGGGAGGTGATCACAGATACGCAGTATTTT. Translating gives CSALGEVITDTQYF.

The CDR3 DNA sequence: TGTGCCAACTCCCCCCCACGTTCACCCCTCCACTTT. It encodes CANSPPRSPLHF. The J gene is TRBJ1-6, the V gene TRBV7-9; D remains ambiguous. This CDR3 is 12 amino acids long. Germline V gene sequence: CDR1 SEHNR, CDR2 FQNEAQ (reference sequence). Trimming stripped 10 bases from V and 9 bases from J, with 13 bases between.

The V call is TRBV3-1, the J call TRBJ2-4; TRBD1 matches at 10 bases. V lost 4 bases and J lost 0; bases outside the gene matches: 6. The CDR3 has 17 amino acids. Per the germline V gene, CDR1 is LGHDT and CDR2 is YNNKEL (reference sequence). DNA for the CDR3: TGTGCCAGCAGCCTAAGACAGGGGGCGGCAGCCAAAAACATTCAGTACTTC. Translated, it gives CASSLRQGAAAKNIQYF. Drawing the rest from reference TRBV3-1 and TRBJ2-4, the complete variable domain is DTAVSQTPKYLVTQMGNDKSIKCEQNLGHDTMYWYKQDSKKFLKIMFSYNNKELIINETVPNRFSPKSPDKAHLNLHINSLELGDSAVYFCASSLRQGAAAKNIQYFGAGTRLSVL.

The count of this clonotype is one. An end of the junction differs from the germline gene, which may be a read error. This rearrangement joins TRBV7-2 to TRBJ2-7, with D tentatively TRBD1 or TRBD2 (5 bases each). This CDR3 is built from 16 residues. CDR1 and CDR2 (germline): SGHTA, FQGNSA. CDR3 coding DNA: TGTGCCAGCACCTTAGGGTTGGGGGTTGAGTACTACGAGCAGTACTTC. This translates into CASTLGLGVEYYEQYF.

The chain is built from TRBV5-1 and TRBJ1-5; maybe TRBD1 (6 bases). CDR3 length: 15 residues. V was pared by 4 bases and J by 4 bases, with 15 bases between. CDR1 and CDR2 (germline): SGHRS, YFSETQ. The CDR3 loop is CASSPGQYKNQPQHF. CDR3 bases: TGCGCCAGCAGCCCCGGACAGTATAAGAATCAGCCCCAGCATTTT.

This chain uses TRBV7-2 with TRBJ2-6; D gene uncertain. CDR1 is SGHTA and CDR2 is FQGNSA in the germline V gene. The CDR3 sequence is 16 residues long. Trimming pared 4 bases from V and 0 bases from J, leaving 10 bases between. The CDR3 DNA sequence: TGTGCCAGCAGCTACCGCCCGAACTCTGGGGCCAACGTCCTGACTTTC. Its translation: CASSYRPNSGANVLTF. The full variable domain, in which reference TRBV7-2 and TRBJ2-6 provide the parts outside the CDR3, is GAGVSQSPSNKVTEKGKDVELRCDPISGHTALYWYRQSLGQGLEFLIYFQGNSAPDKSGLPSDRFSAERTGGSVSTLTIQRTQQEDSAVYLCASSYRPNSGANVLTFGAGSRLTVL.